The 31 T cell receptor beta chains below all came from one sample that was sequenced in a study of spatial heterogeneity in lung cancer. TCRdb re-called the 5' RACE reads with MiXCR, one entry per CDR3 protein. The data hold more than 95,000 distinct CDR3 sequences, with 10% to 15% observed a single time. The sample's time point: blood at routine non-recurrence follow-up after resection. Unsorted samples of tumor, nontumor lung or frozen PBMC had their whole RNA sequenced. The source was PBMCs, collected at follow-up. These TCRs come from a male donor with early-stage non-small cell lung cancer.

This clonotype was observed a handful of times. The gene calls are TRBV7-3 and TRBJ2-3; D ambiguous. V lost 2 bases and J 8 bases, leaving 8 bases between the germline ends. The CDR3 consists of 12 residues. Germline V lookup: CDR1 SGHTA, CDR2 FQGTGA. DNA for the CDR3: TGTGCCAGCAGCTTAGATCTGGGTACGCAGTATTTT. This sequence encodes CASSLDLGTQYF.

The chain couples TRBV29-1 to TRBJ1-1; D might be TRBD1 (5 bases). CDR1 is SQVTM and CDR2 is ANQGSEA in the germline V gene. V lost 0 bases and J 6 bases, leaving 14 bases between the germline ends. This CDR3 has 14 amino acids. This CDR3 is CSVEDQGVRAEAFF. The CDR3, as DNA: TGCAGCGTTGAAGATCAAGGGGTGCGAGCTGAAGCTTTCTTT. Based on the CDR3 plus reference TRBV29-1 and TRBJ1-1, the full variable domain is SAVISQKPSRDICQRGTSLTIQCQVDSQVTMMFWYRQQPGQSLTLIATANQGSEATYESGFVIDKFPISRPNLTFSTLTVSNMSPEDSSIYLCSVEDQGVRAEAFFGQGTRLTVV.

This clonotype showed up many times. The gene calls are TRBV29-1 and TRBJ2-7; D remains ambiguous. The CDR3 runs to 15 residues. Germline loops: CDR1 SQVTM, CDR2 ANQGSEA. The V end lost 1 base, the J end lost 2 bases, and 15 bases lay between the germline ends. CDR3 DNA: TGCAGCGTTGAAGGGTCCCCGACATCAGCCTACGAGCAGTACTTC. Translation: CSVEGSPTSAYEQYF.

The V gene is TRBV24-1, the J gene TRBJ2-3; TRBD2 aligns across 8 bases. Trimming took 4 bases from V and 4 from J; bases not matched to a gene: 9. The CDR3 extends over 16 amino acids. CDR1 and CDR2 from the germline V gene are KGHDR and SFDVKD. The CDR3 protein is CATSESGGAAPDTQYF. CDR3 coding DNA: TGTGCCACCAGTGAGTCGGGGGGGGCCGCCCCAGATACGCAGTATTTT.

This chain links TRBV6-5 with TRBJ2-5; a possible D gene is TRBD1 (5 bases). Germline V gene data show CDR1 as MNHEY and CDR2 as SVGAGI. V was pared by 6 bases and J by 7 bases, with 18 bases between. CDR3 length: 14 residues. In DNA form, the CDR3 reads TGTGCCAGCAGCTCCCCCTTAAGTAGGGGGACCCAGTACTTC. This sequence encodes CASSSPLSRGTQYF.

The chain is built from TRBV9 and TRBJ1-3; D gene unclear. The V end was cut by 0 bases, the J end by 2 bases, with 12 bases between. CDR1 is SGDLS and CDR2 is YYNGEE in the germline V gene. The CDR3 runs to 16 residues. The CDR3 nucleotides are TGTGCCAGCAGCGTAGGGGCAGGAAGGACTGGAAACACCATATATTTT. Translation gives CASSVGAGRTGNTIYF.

This clonotype was seen a handful of times. J is TRBJ2-5 and V is TRBV28; a possible D gene is TRBD2 (5 bases). CDR3 length: 15 amino acids. Germline-derived CDR1 and CDR2 are MDHEN and SYDVKM. V gave up 4 bases and J gave up 0 bases, with 12 bases separating them. Written as DNA, the CDR3 is TGTGCCAGCAGTTCGCCGGGATTGCACCAAGAGACCCAGTACTTC. Translated, it gives CASSSPGLHQETQYF.

Only a few counts were recorded for this clonotype. The chain uses TRBV7-2 and TRBJ2-7; D is ambiguous. Trimming removed 3 bases from V and 2 bases from J, with 11 bases in between. The germline CDR1 and CDR2 sequences are SGHTA and FQGNSA. CDR3 length: 14 residues. This CDR3 reads CASSFGRMTYEQYF. DNA of the CDR3: TGTGCCAGCAGCTTCGGACGGATGACCTACGAGCAGTACTTC. Filled out from reference TRBV7-2 and TRBJ2-7, the complete variable domain reads GAGVSQSPSNKVTEKGKDVELRCDPISGHTALYWYRQSLGQGLEFLIYFQGNSAPDKSGLPSDRFSAERTGGSVSTLTIQRTQQEDSAVYLCASSFGRMTYEQYFGPGTRLTVT.

This clonotype was observed at least ten times. The rearrangement links TRBV7-9 to TRBJ2-7; 7 bases agree with TRBD2. Germline V lookup: CDR1 SEHNR, CDR2 FQNEAQ (reference sequence). The CDR3 is 20 amino acids. V lost 4 bases, J lost 3 bases, and 24 bases stayed unmatched. The CDR3, as DNA: TGTGCCAGCAGCTCCCCCCGTAGGCTAGTCCCGGGGGGTCGCGTCTACGAGCAGTACTTC. Protein product: CASSSPRRLVPGGRVYEQYF.

In its sample, this clonotype was seen many times. The chain is built from TRBV4-2 and TRBJ2-3; 7 bases align to TRBD2. This CDR3 spans 14 amino acids. The germline gives CDR1 LGHNA, CDR2 YNFKEQ. The ends lost 5 bases at V and 2 bases at J; junction bases unmatched: 4. The CDR3: CASSTRLATDTQYF. DNA for the CDR3: TGTGCCAGCAGCACCAGACTAGCCACAGATACGCAGTATTTT.

In its sample, this clonotype was seen a few times. The chain uses TRBV5-1 and TRBJ1-5, with a weak D call TRBD1 (5 bases). V lost 0 bases, J lost 2 bases, and 9 bases lay in between. Germline V gene lookup returns CDR1 SGHRS and CDR2 YFSETQ. This CDR3 is built from 15 residues. Written as DNA, the CDR3 is TGCGCCAGCAGCTTGGGTTCGGGGGGCAATCAGCCCCAGCATTTT. Encoded protein: CASSLGSGGNQPQHF.

This clonotype was detected a few times. The chain has TRBV29-1 and TRBJ2-3, with D possibly being TRBD2 (5 bases). This CDR3 is built from 13 residues. Trimming removed 7 bases from V and 5 bases from J, with 16 bases in between. CDR1 and CDR2 from the germline V gene are SQVTM and ANQGSEA. The CDR3: CSAQRGYGDTQYF. In DNA, the CDR3 is TGCAGCGCCCAACGGGGTTATGGAGATACGCAGTATTTT.

This clonotype was seen ten or more times. V usage is TRBV4-1 and J usage is TRBJ2-7, with a tentative D call TRBD2 (6 bases). This CDR3 is 16 amino acids long. Trimming shortened V by 0 bases and J by 8 bases, and 20 bases separated the two germline ends. The germline gives CDR1 MGHRA, CDR2 YSYEKL. This CDR3 reads CASSQEEGRGSWKQYF. DNA for the CDR3: TGCGCCAGCAGCCAAGAGGAGGGGCGCGGTTCCTGGAAGCAGTACTTC.

The chain employs TRBV10-3 and TRBJ2-5; maybe TRBD2 (5 bases). The length of the CDR3 is 15 residues. Germline-derived CDR1 and CDR2 are ENHRY and SYGVKD. V was trimmed by 0 bases and J by 4 bases, leaving 12 bases between them. CDR3 amino acids: CAISESQRLPETQYF. The CDR3 nucleotides are TGTGCCATCAGTGAGTCCCAGCGGCTACCAGAGACCCAGTACTTC.

This clonotype was recorded a few times. The chain couples TRBV11-2 to TRBJ2-5; D remains ambiguous. V dropped 5 bases and J dropped 4 bases, with 14 bases sitting between them. The germline V gene encodes CDR1 SGHAT and CDR2 FQNNGV. The CDR3 loop spans 14 amino acids. The CDR3 DNA is TGTGCCAGCAGCCCTGGGTGGCTAGGAGAGACCCAGTACTTC. Residues: CASSPGWLGETQYF.

This rearrangement joins TRBV6-5 to TRBJ1-2, with D tentatively TRBD1 (5 bases). From germline, CDR1 is MNHEY and CDR2 SVGAGI. Deletions cut 6 bases from V and 2 bases from J, with 10 bases between. The CDR3 is 13 residues long. CDR3 bases: TGTGCCAGCAGCTACCGGGACAACTATGGCTACACCTTC. Translating it yields CASSYRDNYGYTF.

This clonotype has at least ten counts. This chain joins TRBV4-2 and TRBJ2-1; D remains ambiguous. V was pared by 0 bases and J by 3 bases, with 9 bases between. Germline V lookup: CDR1 LGHNA, CDR2 YNFKEQ. The CDR3 has 15 residues. This chain's CDR3 is CASSQDRASYNEQFF. In DNA form, the CDR3 reads TGTGCCAGCAGCCAAGACCGGGCTAGCTACAATGAGCAGTTCTTC.

This clonotype has a handful of counts. The CDR3 DNA follows: TGTGCCAGCAGTCCATCGGGACGTCCGTACGAGCAGTACTTC. This encodes CASSPSGRPYEQYF. The chain carries TRBV12-3 or TRBV12-4 and TRBJ2-7; D may match TRBD1 or TRBD2 (5 bases each). Trimming took 5 bases from V and 4 from J, leaving 15 bases between them. The CDR3 has 14 amino acids.

The chain uses TRBV11-2 and TRBJ1-2; no firm D call. The CDR3 sequence is 16 residues long. CDR1 and CDR2 from the germline V gene are SGHAT and FQNNGV. V was clipped by 5 bases and J by 8 bases, with 24 bases between them. The CDR3 DNA follows: TGTGCCAGCAGCCCAACCGGGGAGGGCCCCGTCCGGGGCTACACCTTC. It yields the protein CASSPTGEGPVRGYTF.

The chain joins TRBV25-1 to TRBJ1-6, with 9 bases aligning to TRBD1. The CDR3 extends over 14 amino acids. The germline gives CDR1 MGHDK, CDR2 SYGVNS. V lost 6 bases and J lost 10; bases outside the gene matches: 7. The CDR3 DNA reads TGTGCCAGCAGACCGGGACAGGGAGTCTCACCCCTCCACTTT. It is translated as CASRPGQGVSPLHF. The whole variable domain, remainder taken from reference TRBV25-1 and TRBJ1-6, is EADIYQTPRYLVIGTGKKITLECSQTMGHDKMYWYQQDPGMELHLIHYSYGVNSTEKGDLSSESTVSRIRTEHFPLTLESARPSHTSQYLCASRPGQGVSPLHFGNGTRLTVT.

This clonotype was seen at least ten times. The chain couples TRBV9 to TRBJ1-4, with a tentative D call TRBD1 (5 bases). This CDR3 region has 16 residues. The germline V gene has CDR1 SGDLS and CDR2 YYNGEE. V gave up 0 bases and J gave up 3 bases, with 12 bases separating them. CDR3 nucleotide sequence: TGTGCCAGCAGCGTAGCTTGGGGACGGTCTAATGAAAAACTGTTTTTT. Amino acid sequence: CASSVAWGRSNEKLFF. The full variable domain, its missing parts supplied by reference TRBV9 and TRBJ1-4, is DSGVTQTPKHLITATGQRVTLRCSPRSGDLSVYWYQQSLDQGLQFLIQYYNGEERAKGNILERFSAQQFPDLHSELNLSSLELGDSALYFCASSVAWGRSNEKLFFGSGTQLSVL.

This clonotype has a count of ten or more. This chain connects TRBV18 to TRBJ1-2; tentative D call: TRBD1 (5 bases). Trimming left V 2 bases short and J 8 bases short, with 12 bases between. The CDR3 is 13 amino acids. Per the germline V gene, CDR1 is KGHSH and CDR2 is LQKENI. This chain's CDR3 is CASSPTGGAGYTF. The CDR3 coding sequence is TGTGCCAGCTCACCAACCGGGGGAGCAGGCTACACCTTC.

This clonotype was detected a few times. The chain joins TRBV5-1 to TRBJ2-7; TRBD1 aligns across 7 bases. This CDR3 contains 15 residues. J was trimmed by 1 base and V by 5 bases; bases with no gene match: 9. Looked up from germline, CDR1 is SGHRS and CDR2 is YFSETQ. CDR3 sequence (DNA): TGCGCCAGCAGTTACCGACAGGGCGCATCCTACGAGCAGTACTTC. Encoded protein: CASSYRQGASYEQYF.

The gene calls are TRBV28 and TRBJ2-3, with 7 nucleotides matching TRBD2. The V and J ends lost 6 bases and 1 base, in that order; junction bases with no gene match: 4. Germline V gives CDR1 MDHEN, CDR2 SYDVKM. The CDR3 covers 14 residues. The CDR3 nucleotides read TGTGCCAGCAGGACGGGGGGAGGCACAGATACGCAGTATTTT. It yields the protein CASRTGGGTDTQYF.

This clonotype was detected a few times. The gene calls are TRBV4-3 and TRBJ2-7, with D perhaps matching TRBD1 or TRBD2 (6 bases each). The CDR3 is 15 residues long. V dropped 4 bases and J dropped 4 bases, with 17 bases sitting between them. Germline V lookup: CDR1 LGHNA, CDR2 YSLEER. CDR3 coding DNA: TGCGCCAGCAGCCTTGAGGTCGGGGGCCTATACGAGCAGTACTTC. Its protein is CASSLEVGGLYEQYF.

This clonotype was detected ten times or more. This chain links TRBV7-2 with TRBJ2-1; TRBD2 matches 7 bases. The trim removed 5 bases at V and 5 bases at J, leaving 6 bases unmatched. Germline lookup yields CDR1 SGHTA and CDR2 FQGNSA. The CDR3 totals 14 residues. CDR3 DNA sequence: TGTGCCAGCAGCCCGGGACTACCTAACAATGAGCAGTTCTTC. Translating gives CASSPGLPNNEQFF.

This clonotype was seen a handful of times. The gene calls are TRBV12-3 or TRBV12-4 and TRBJ2-4; D is possibly TRBD2 (5 bases). The CDR3 loop spans 14 amino acids. V was pared by 7 bases and J by 9 bases, with 19 bases between. The CDR3 loop reads CASTQSRGLAIQYF. CDR3 sequence (DNA): TGTGCCAGCACCCAGAGTCGGGGATTGGCCATTCAGTACTTC.

This clonotype was counted only a few times. The V gene is TRBV14, the J gene TRBJ2-7, with D uncertain. This CDR3 comprises 12 residues. Germline values: CDR1 SGHDN, CDR2 FVKESK. The V and J ends lost 4 bases and 9 bases respectively, with 13 bases between them. This chain's CDR3 is CASSPSRLRQYF. The CDR3 DNA reads TGTGCCAGCAGCCCGTCGCGACTCCGGCAGTACTTC.

In its sample, this clonotype was seen a few times. This chain connects TRBV7-3 to TRBJ1-1; 8 nucleotides line up with TRBD1. With V trimmed by 3 bases and J by 6 bases, 6 bases remained unmatched. Germline V lookup: CDR1 SGHTA, CDR2 FQGTGA. CDR3 length equals 14 residues. The CDR3 sequence: CASSFIGQGSEAFF. CDR3 nucleotides: TGTGCCAGCAGCTTTATAGGACAGGGCTCTGAAGCTTTCTTT.

The chain couples TRBV10-3 to TRBJ1-4; D gene unclear. V was pared by 6 bases and J by 8 bases, with 7 bases between. The CDR3 runs to 11 residues. Per the germline V gene, CDR1 is ENHRY and CDR2 is SYGVKD. CDR3 DNA sequence: TGTGCCATCAGCAACCAAGAAAAACTGTTTTTT. It encodes CAISNQEKLFF.

This clonotype occurred a few times. The chain joins TRBV20-1 to TRBJ2-5; D uncertain. Germline CDR1 and CDR2: DFQATT and SNEGSKA (reference sequence). Trimming shortened V by 2 bases and J by 2 bases, and 9 bases separated the two germline ends. This CDR3 spans 13 amino acids. In DNA, the CDR3 is TGCAGTGCTAGACGCCCCGGACAAGAGACCCAGTACTTC. Its protein is CSARRPGQETQYF.